This TCR beta chain was sequenced in a study of control samples from healthy donors and cancer patients. Germline assignment: CDR1 MNHEY and CDR2 SVGEGT. The CDR3 totals 15 residues. V gave up 5 bases and J gave up 2 bases, with 13 bases separating them. Clones were read by immunoSEQ multiplex PCR, and TCRdb kept only the in-frame ones, dropping some. The data show 130,000 or so clones, around 92% seen once. V and J are TRBV6-2 or TRBV6-3 and TRBJ2-1; D perhaps matches TRBD1 (6 bases). The sample was PBMCs. The TCR sequence derives from a man aged 45-65 years with head and neck cancer. CDR3 coding DNA: TGTGCCAGCAGTCTTACAGGGAACCCCTACAATGAGCAGTTCTTC. Translation gives CASSLTGNPYNEQFF.